The sequence of this T cell receptor beta chain was determined in a study of CD8+ T cells in alopecia areata. The wider study: Tofacitinib ran 6 to 18 months, followed by 6 months off drug.

Comments on this clone: Its antigen is undetermined.

The treatment is: oral pan-JAK inhibitor, 5-10 mg twice daily. Peripheral blood and lesional scalp punch biopsies came from alopecia areata patients. Once RNA had been extracted, it was reverse transcribed into cDNA to act as the sequencing template. Produced via immunoSEQ multiplex PCR; TCRdb's table is partial and in-frame only. The sample has 200,000 or so clones; nearly 60% are singletons. Whole-study results and caveats: Compared with normal scalp, lesional scalp had higher clonality and more expanded CD8+ clones.

The CDR3 loop spans 13 amino acids. Per germline, CDR1 MNHEY and CDR2 SVGAGI. With V trimmed by 7 bases and J by 2 bases, 4 bases remained unmatched. The V call is TRBV6-5, the J call TRBJ2-7; 8 nucleotides agree with TRBD1. This specimen consisted of CD4+ T cells sorted from blood, obtained at week 24, from a patient treated with tofacitinib. This TCR came from a human donor with alopecia areata. DNA of the CDR3: TGTGCCAGCACGGACAGGGCCACCTACGAGCAGTACTTC. Translating gives CASTDRATYEQYF.